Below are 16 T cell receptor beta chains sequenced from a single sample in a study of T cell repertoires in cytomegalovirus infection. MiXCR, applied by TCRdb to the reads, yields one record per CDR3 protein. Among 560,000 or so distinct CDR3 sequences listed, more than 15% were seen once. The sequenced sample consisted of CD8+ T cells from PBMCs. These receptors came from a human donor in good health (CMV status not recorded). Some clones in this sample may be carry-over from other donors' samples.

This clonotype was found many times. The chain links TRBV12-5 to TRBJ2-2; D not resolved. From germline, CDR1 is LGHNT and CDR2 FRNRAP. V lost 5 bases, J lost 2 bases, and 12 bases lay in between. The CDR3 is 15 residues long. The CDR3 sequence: CASGANQRNTGELFF. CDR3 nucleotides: TGTGCTAGTGGTGCCAATCAACGTAACACCGGGGAGCTGTTTTTT.

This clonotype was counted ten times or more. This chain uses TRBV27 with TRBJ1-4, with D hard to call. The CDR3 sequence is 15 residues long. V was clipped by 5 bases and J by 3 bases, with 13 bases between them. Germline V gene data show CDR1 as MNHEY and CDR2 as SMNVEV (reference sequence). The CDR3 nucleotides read TGTGCCAGCAGTCTCGCCTCACCCCCTAATGAAAAACTGTTTTTT. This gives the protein CASSLASPPNEKLFF.

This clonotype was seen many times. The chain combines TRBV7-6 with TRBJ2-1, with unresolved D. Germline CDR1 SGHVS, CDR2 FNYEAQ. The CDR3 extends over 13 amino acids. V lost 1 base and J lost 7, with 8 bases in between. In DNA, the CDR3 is TGTGCCAGCAGCTTAGGTCCCCAAAATGAGCAGTTCTTC. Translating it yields CASSLGPQNEQFF.

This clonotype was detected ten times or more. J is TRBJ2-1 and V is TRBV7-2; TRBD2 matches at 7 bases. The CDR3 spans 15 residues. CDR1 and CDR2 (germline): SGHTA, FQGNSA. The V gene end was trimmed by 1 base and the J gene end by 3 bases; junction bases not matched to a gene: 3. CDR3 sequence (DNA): TGTGCCAGCAGCTTAGAAGCGGGACTCTACAATGAGCAGTTCTTC. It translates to CASSLEAGLYNEQFF.

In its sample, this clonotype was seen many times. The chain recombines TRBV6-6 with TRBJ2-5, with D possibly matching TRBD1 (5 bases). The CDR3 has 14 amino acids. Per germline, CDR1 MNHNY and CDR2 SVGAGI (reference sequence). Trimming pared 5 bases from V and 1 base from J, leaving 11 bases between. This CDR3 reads CASSRQRRQETQYF. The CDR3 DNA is TGTGCCAGCAGTCGACAGAGACGCCAAGAGACCCAGTACTTC.

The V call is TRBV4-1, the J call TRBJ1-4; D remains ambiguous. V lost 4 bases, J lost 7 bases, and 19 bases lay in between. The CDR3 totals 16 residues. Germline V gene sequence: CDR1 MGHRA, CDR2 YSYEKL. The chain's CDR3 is CASSRAVLGDIEKLFF. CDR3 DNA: TGCGCCAGCAGCCGCGCCGTCCTTGGTGATATTGAAAAACTGTTTTTT.

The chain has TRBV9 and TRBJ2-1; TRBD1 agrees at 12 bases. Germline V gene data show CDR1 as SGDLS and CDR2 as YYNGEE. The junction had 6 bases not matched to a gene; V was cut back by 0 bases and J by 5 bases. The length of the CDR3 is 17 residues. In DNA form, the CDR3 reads TGTGCCAGCAGCGTAGGGGACAGGGGGCTCGGAGACAATGAGCAGTTCTTC. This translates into CASSVGDRGLGDNEQFF. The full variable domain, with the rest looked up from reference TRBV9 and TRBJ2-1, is DSGVTQTPKHLITATGQRVTLRCSPRSGDLSVYWYQQSLDQGLQFLIQYYNGEERAKGNILERFSAQQFPDLHSELNLSSLELGDSALYFCASSVGDRGLGDNEQFFGPGTRLTVL.

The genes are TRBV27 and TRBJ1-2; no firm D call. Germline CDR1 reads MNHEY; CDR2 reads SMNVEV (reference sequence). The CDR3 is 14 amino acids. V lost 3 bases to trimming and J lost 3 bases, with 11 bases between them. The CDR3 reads CASSFKGTYYGYTF. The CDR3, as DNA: TGTGCCAGCAGTTTCAAGGGTACGTACTATGGCTACACCTTC.

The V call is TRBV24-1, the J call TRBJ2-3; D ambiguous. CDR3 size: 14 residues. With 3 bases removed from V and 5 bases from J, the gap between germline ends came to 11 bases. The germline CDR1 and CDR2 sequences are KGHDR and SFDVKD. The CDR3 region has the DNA TGTGCCACCAGTGATCCTCCATCTGGAGATACGCAGTATTTT. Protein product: CATSDPPSGDTQYF.

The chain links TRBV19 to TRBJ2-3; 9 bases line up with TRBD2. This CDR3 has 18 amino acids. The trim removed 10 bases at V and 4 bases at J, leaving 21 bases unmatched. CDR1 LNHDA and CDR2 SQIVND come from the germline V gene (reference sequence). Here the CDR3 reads CANNPVLAREGRADTQYF. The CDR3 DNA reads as TGTGCCAATAACCCGGTTTTAGCGCGGGAGGGCCGCGCAGATACGCAGTATTTT.

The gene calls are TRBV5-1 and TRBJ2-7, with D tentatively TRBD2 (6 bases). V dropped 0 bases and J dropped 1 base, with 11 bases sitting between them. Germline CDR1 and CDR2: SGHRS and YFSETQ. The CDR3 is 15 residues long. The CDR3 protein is CASSLGLVGSYEQYF. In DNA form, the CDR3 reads TGCGCCAGCAGCTTGGGACTAGTGGGGTCCTACGAGCAGTACTTC.

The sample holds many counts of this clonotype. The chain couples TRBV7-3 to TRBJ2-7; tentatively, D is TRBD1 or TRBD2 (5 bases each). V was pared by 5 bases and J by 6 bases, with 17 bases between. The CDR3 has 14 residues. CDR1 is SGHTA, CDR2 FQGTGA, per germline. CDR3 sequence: CASSLRDRSGEQYF. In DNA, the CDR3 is TGTGCCAGCAGCCTCCGGGACCGTAGTGGCGAGCAGTACTTC.

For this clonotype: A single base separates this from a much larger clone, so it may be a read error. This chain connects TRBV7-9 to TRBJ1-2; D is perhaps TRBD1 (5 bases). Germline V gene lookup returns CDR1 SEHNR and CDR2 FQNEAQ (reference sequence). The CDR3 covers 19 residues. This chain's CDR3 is CASSLGDAVRAPGDYGYIF. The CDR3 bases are TGTGCCAGCAGCTTAGGGGACGCAGTGAGGGCTCCGGGCGACTATGGCTACATCTTC.

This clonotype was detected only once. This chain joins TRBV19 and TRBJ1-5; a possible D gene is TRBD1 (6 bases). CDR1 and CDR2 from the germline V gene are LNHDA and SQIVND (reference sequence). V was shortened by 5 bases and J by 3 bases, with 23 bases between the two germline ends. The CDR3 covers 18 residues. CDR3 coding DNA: TGTGCCAGTAGTCCGGGGCTAAGGGGTGGGGGACACAATCAGCCCCAGCATTTT. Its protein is CASSPGLRGGGHNQPQHF.

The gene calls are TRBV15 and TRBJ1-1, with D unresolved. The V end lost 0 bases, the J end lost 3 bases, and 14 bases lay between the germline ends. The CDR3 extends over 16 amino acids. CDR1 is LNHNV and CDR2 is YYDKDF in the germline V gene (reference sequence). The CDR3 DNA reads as TGTGCCACCAGCAGAGATTATCGGGGTAGCGACACTGAAGCTTTCTTT. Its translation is CATSRDYRGSDTEAFF.

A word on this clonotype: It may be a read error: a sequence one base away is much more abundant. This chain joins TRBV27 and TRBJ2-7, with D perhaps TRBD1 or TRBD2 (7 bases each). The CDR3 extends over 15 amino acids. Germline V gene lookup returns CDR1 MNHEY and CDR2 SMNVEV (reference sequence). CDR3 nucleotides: TGTGCCACCAGTTTCAGGGGGGGGATCTCCTACGAGCAGTACTTC. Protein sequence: CATSFRGGISYEQYF.